One sample yielded the 28 T cell receptor beta chains listed below, sequenced in a study of early T cells in non-severe SARS-CoV-2 infection. One entry per CDR3 protein results from TCRdb running MiXCR on the 5' RACE reads. Seen here are 100,000 to 150,000 distinct CDR3 sequences, approximately 15% observed once, and the top ten hold around a fifth. The sequencing input was whole blood. Receptors originate from an adult who was a healthcare worker with PCR-confirmed SARS-CoV-2 infection or an uninfected control (not recorded which).

This clonotype was counted only a few times. The genes are TRBV5-1 and TRBJ1-1, with a possible D match to TRBD1 (5 bases). Trimming removed 4 bases from V and 0 bases from J, with 16 bases in between. CDR1 and CDR2 from the germline V gene are SGHRS and YFSETQ. The CDR3 length is 16 residues. For the CDR3, the DNA is TGCGCCAGCAGCCTCCGACAGTCCTTCATGAACACTGAAGCTTTCTTT. Its translation: CASSLRQSFMNTEAFF.

At least ten counts were recorded for this clonotype. V is TRBV29-1 and J is TRBJ1-1; D not certain. This CDR3 contains 12 residues. Trimming pared 2 bases from V and 6 bases from J, leaving 10 bases between. Germline V gene lookup returns CDR1 SQVTM and CDR2 ANQGSEA. This CDR3 reads CSVENIGAEAFF. For the CDR3, the DNA is TGCAGCGTTGAAAACATTGGAGCTGAAGCTTTCTTT.

This clonotype was recorded a few times. This chain connects TRBV28 to TRBJ1-5; the D gene is possibly TRBD1 (6 bases). V was trimmed by 5 bases and J by 4 bases, leaving 15 bases between them. CDR3 length: 15 amino acids. Germline CDR1 reads MDHEN; CDR2 reads SYDVKM. The CDR3 DNA reads as TGTGCCAGCAGTCCGGCTCGGCAGGGGAATCAGCCCCAGCATTTT. Amino acids: CASSPARQGNQPQHF. The whole variable domain, remainder taken from reference TRBV28 and TRBJ1-5, is DVKVTQSSRYLVKRTGEKVFLECVQDMDHENMFWYRQDPGLGLRLIYFSYDVKMKEKGDIPEGYSVSREKKERFSLILESASTNQTSMYLCASSPARQGNQPQHFGDGTRLSIL.

This chain uses TRBV2 with TRBJ2-7; no clear D. CDR1 is SNHLY, CDR2 FYNNEI, per germline. The CDR3 is 15 amino acids. The V end was cut by 1 base, the J end by 2 bases, with 12 bases between. This CDR3 is CASSEGAAAPYEQYF. CDR3 nucleotide sequence: TGTGCCAGCAGTGAAGGGGCAGCCGCGCCCTACGAGCAGTACTTC.

This clonotype was seen only a few times. The chain employs TRBV18 and TRBJ2-3; perhaps TRBD1 as D (5 bases). The CDR3 has 14 amino acids. The germline V and J ends were trimmed by 3 bases and 7 bases, with 14 bases remaining between them. Looked up from germline, CDR1 is KGHSH and CDR2 is LQKENI. The CDR3 loop reads CASSPRQKGYTQYF. CDR3 nucleotides: TGTGCCAGCTCACCCAGACAGAAAGGGTATACGCAGTATTTT.

V is TRBV15 and J is TRBJ2-5; 9 bases are shared with TRBD2. V dropped 5 bases and J dropped 4; count of bases not matched to a gene: 14. From germline, CDR1 is LNHNV and CDR2 YYDKDF (reference sequence). The CDR3 sequence is 17 residues long. Here the CDR3 reads CATSGTPAGGGVETQYF. For the CDR3, the DNA is TGTGCCACCAGCGGGACGCCCGCAGGCGGGGGGGTAGAGACCCAGTACTTC.

V usage is TRBV29-1 and J usage is TRBJ2-1; 10 nucleotides agree with TRBD2. Per the germline V gene, CDR1 is SQVTM and CDR2 is ANQGSEA. The junction had 9 bases not matched to a gene; V was cut back by 8 bases and J by 8 bases. This CDR3 contains 13 residues. For the CDR3, the DNA is TGCAGCTTAACTAGCGGGGTCGGCGATGAGCAGTTCTTC. This encodes CSLTSGVGDEQFF.

The table lists this clonotype with many counts. CDR3 protein: CASSGLRGGELFF. As DNA, the CDR3 is TGTGCCAGCAGTGGGTTGAGGGGCGGGGAGCTGTTTTTT. The chain uses TRBV12-3 or TRBV12-4 and TRBJ2-2; D could derive from TRBD1 or TRBD2 (5 bases each). Between the trimmed V and J ends, which lost 5 bases and 7 bases, there was a span of 11 bases. The CDR3 totals 13 residues.

This chain joins TRBV7-9 and TRBJ2-7; TRBD1 matches at 9 bases. After removal of 7 bases from V and 2 bases from J, the junction contained 6 bases not matched to a gene. The CDR3 spans 14 residues. Germline CDR1 SEHNR, CDR2 FQNEAQ (reference sequence). The chain's CDR3 is CASNRQGGAYEQYF. Written as DNA, the CDR3 is TGTGCCAGCAACAGACAGGGGGGAGCCTACGAGCAGTACTTC.

In its sample, this clonotype was seen many times. V and J are TRBV4-1 and TRBJ1-1, with 7 positions matching TRBD1. J lost 1 base, V lost 2 bases, and 4 bases had no gene match. Germline V gene lookup returns CDR1 MGHRA and CDR2 YSYEKL. The CDR3 covers 15 residues. The CDR3, as DNA: TGCGCCAGCAGCCAAACAGGGGCCTGGAACACTGAAGCTTTCTTT. Translation gives CASSQTGAWNTEAFF.

This chain uses TRBV7-2 with TRBJ2-1; D is unresolved. CDR1 is SGHTA and CDR2 is FQGNSA in the germline V gene. The CDR3 is 17 residues long. V dropped 1 base and J dropped 1 base, with 14 bases sitting between them. The CDR3 region is CASSLDAVGLSYNEQFF. The CDR3, as DNA: TGTGCCAGCAGCTTAGATGCGGTCGGCCTTTCCTACAATGAGCAGTTCTTC.

This rearrangement joins TRBV20-1 to TRBJ2-3; 8 bases agree with TRBD2. V lost 4 bases and J lost 2; bases outside the gene matches: 11. CDR1 and CDR2 (germline): DFQATT, SNEGSKA (reference sequence). This CDR3 is 16 amino acids long. DNA of the CDR3: TGCAGTGCTATCTGGCCGCGGGGGGTCGACACAGATACGCAGTATTTT. Translation gives CSAIWPRGVDTDTQYF.

V gene TRBV5-4 combines with J gene TRBJ2-2; 7 bases align to TRBD1. The V segment lost 4 bases and the J segment 6 bases; nucleotides outside the gene matches: 15. This CDR3 has 17 residues. Germline lookup yields CDR1 SGHNT and CDR2 YYREEE (reference sequence). The CDR3 here is CASSRRRQQGYPGELFF. The CDR3 coding sequence is TGTGCCAGCAGCCGGAGGAGACAACAGGGGTACCCCGGGGAGCTGTTTTTT.

In this sample, this clonotype turned up many times. The chain is built from TRBV3-1 and TRBJ2-3; tentatively, D is TRBD2 (5 bases). This CDR3 comprises 13 residues. Germline assignment: CDR1 LGHDT and CDR2 YNNKEL (reference sequence). With 0 bases removed from V and 9 bases from J, the gap between germline ends came to 10 bases. The DNA for the CDR3 is TGTGCCAGCAGCCAAGATCAGAGGGAAACGCAGTATTTT. The encoded protein is CASSQDQRETQYF.

This clonotype came up a few times. The chain combines TRBV7-3 with TRBJ2-1, with D perhaps given as TRBD1 or TRBD2 (7 bases each). This CDR3 is 13 amino acids long. CDR1 is SGHTA, CDR2 FQGTGA, per germline. V lost 4 bases to trimming and J lost 9 bases, with 13 bases between them. CDR3 region: CASSSQGGSEQFF. The CDR3 DNA reads TGTGCCAGCAGCTCCCAGGGGGGGAGTGAGCAGTTCTTC.

This clonotype showed up just a few times. The rearrangement links TRBV5-1 to TRBJ1-4; tentatively, D is TRBD1 (6 bases). There are 18 residues in the CDR3. V was shortened by 5 bases and J by 3 bases, with 23 bases between the two germline ends. The germline V gene has CDR1 SGHRS and CDR2 YFSETQ. The CDR3, as DNA: TGCGCCAGCAGTCCGATGCGAACAGGGACGGGGGCTAATGAAAAACTGTTTTTT. It is translated as CASSPMRTGTGANEKLFF. The full variable domain, rest sourced from reference TRBV5-1 and TRBJ1-4, is KAGVTQTPRYLIKTRGQQVTLSCSPISGHRSVSWYQQTPGQGLQFLFEYFSETQRNKGNFPGRFSGRQFSNSRSEMNVSTLELGDSALYLCASSPMRTGTGANEKLFFGSGTQLSVL.

This clonotype was counted ten times or more. The rearrangement joins TRBV12-3 or TRBV12-4 to TRBJ1-5; no clear D. This CDR3 is 12 amino acids long. V lost 6 bases and J 12 bases, leaving 15 bases between the germline ends. The CDR3 loop is CASSRSTSVQHF. The CDR3 DNA is TGTGCCAGCAGCCGGAGCACCTCCGTCCAGCATTTT.

The J gene is TRBJ1-4, the V gene TRBV7-3, with D perhaps TRBD1 (6 bases). Germline CDR1 and CDR2: SGHTA and FQGTGA. Trimming removed 5 bases at V and 0 bases at J, with 13 bases between. CDR3 length: 16 amino acids. The CDR3 region is CASSLRTESTNEKLFF. The CDR3 DNA reads as TGTGCCAGCAGCCTAAGGACAGAGTCAACTAATGAAAAACTGTTTTTT.

A few counts support this clonotype. The chain couples TRBV24-1 to TRBJ1-4; D uncertain. Trimming left V 4 bases short and J 0 bases short, with 14 bases between. The CDR3 consists of 17 residues. CDR1 is KGHDR and CDR2 is SFDVKD in the germline V gene. CDR3 nucleotides: TGTGCCACCAGTGACTCGGATGACTCTGCAACTAATGAAAAACTGTTTTTT. Translation gives CATSDSDDSATNEKLFF.

Notes on this clonotype: With a much larger clone just one base away, this may be a read error. The chain links TRBV30 to TRBJ2-7, with TRBD1 matching 8 bases. Unmatched junction bases numbered 9, after V lost 3 bases and J lost 5 bases. CDR1 and CDR2 (germline): GTSNPN, SVGIG (reference sequence). This CDR3 has 14 residues. The CDR3 reads CAWSPPRTGNEQYF. DNA for the CDR3: TGTGCCTGGAGCCCCCCCAGGACAGGGAACGAGCAGTACTTC.

The gene calls are TRBV20-1 and TRBJ2-1, with D hard to call. Germline V lookup: CDR1 DFQATT, CDR2 SNEGSKA (reference sequence). The CDR3 has 13 residues. V was shortened by 3 bases and J by 6 bases, with 12 bases between the two germline ends. The CDR3 DNA reads as TGCAGTGCTAGCGCCCTAGTAATCAATGAGCAGTTCTTC. Protein product: CSASALVINEQFF.

This clonotype was seen more than once but under ten times. The chain links TRBV29-1 to TRBJ1-2; D ambiguous. With 2 bases removed from V and 0 bases from J, the gap between germline ends came to 10 bases. In germline, CDR1 is SQVTM, CDR2 ANQGSEA. The length of the CDR3 is 14 residues. The CDR3 loop is CSVETSRANYGYTF. CDR3 nucleotide sequence: TGCAGCGTTGAAACAAGCCGAGCTAACTATGGCTACACCTTC.

In regard to this clonotype: A read error may explain this, as a much larger clone is one base away. This rearrangement joins TRBV13 to TRBJ2-6; D remains unclear. Germline V gives CDR1 PRHDT, CDR2 FYEKMQ (reference sequence). V lost 5 bases and J 3 bases, leaving 8 bases between the germline ends. The CDR3 extends over 14 amino acids. The CDR3 spells CASSLGLGANVLTF. For the CDR3, the DNA is TGTGCCAGCAGCCTTGGGCTTGGGGCCAACGTCCTGACTTTC.

In this sample, this clonotype turned up a few times. The V gene is TRBV7-9, the J gene TRBJ1-2; TRBD1 might be the D (5 bases). The CDR3 loop spans 15 amino acids. With 2 bases removed from V and 2 bases from J, the gap between germline ends came to 12 bases. CDR1 is SEHNR and CDR2 is FQNEAQ in the germline V gene (reference sequence). In nucleotides, the CDR3 is TGTGCCAGCAGCTTAACTTCAGGGAACAACTATGGCTACACCTTC. Protein: CASSLTSGNNYGYTF. Combining the CDR3 with reference TRBV7-9 and TRBJ1-2 gives the whole variable domain DTGVSQNPRHKITKRGQNVTFRCDPISEHNRLYWYRQTLGQGPEFLTYFQNEAQLEKSRLLSDRFSAERPKGSFSTLEIQRTEQGDSAMYLCASSLTSGNNYGYTFGSGTRLTVV.

CDR3 in amino acids: CASSQVDRGRGYGYTF. Written as DNA, the CDR3 is TGCGCCAGCAGCCAAGTGGACAGGGGGCGCGGCTATGGCTACACCTTC. The J gene is TRBJ1-2, the V gene TRBV4-1; 11 bases agree with TRBD1. The germline CDR1 and CDR2 sequences are MGHRA and YSYEKL. The CDR3 is 16 residues long. The trim removed 1 base at V and 4 bases at J, leaving 5 bases unmatched.

This clonotype was seen more than once but under ten times. The J gene is TRBJ2-7, the V gene TRBV5-1; no firm D call. CDR3 length equals 13 residues. The V gene's germline CDR1 is SGHRS and CDR2 YFSETQ. V shed 3 bases and J shed 6 bases, with 13 bases lying between them. This chain's CDR3 is CASSCDDCIEQYF. DNA for the CDR3: TGCGCCAGCAGCTGTGATGACTGCATCGAGCAGTACTTC. The full variable domain, with the rest looked up from reference TRBV5-1 and TRBJ2-7, is KAGVTQTPRYLIKTRGQQVTLSCSPISGHRSVSWYQQTPGQGLQFLFEYFSETQRNKGNFPGRFSGRQFSNSRSEMNVSTLELGDSALYLCASSCDDCIEQYFGPGTRLTVT.

This clonotype was detected a few times. J is TRBJ2-7 and V is TRBV11-1; no reliable D call. There are 12 residues in the CDR3. CDR1 SGHAT and CDR2 FQDESV come from the germline V gene (reference sequence). V was clipped by 4 bases and J by 4 bases, with 8 bases between them. The CDR3 DNA follows: TGTGCCAGCAGCTCGCAAGCATACGAGCAGTACTTC. This encodes CASSSQAYEQYF.

There are a few counts of this clonotype. This sequence joins TRBV18 and TRBJ2-1, with 7 bases identical to TRBD1. With 3 bases clipped from V and 9 bases from J, the junction kept 8 bases outside the gene matches. The CDR3 length is 14 residues. Germline V CDR1 and CDR2: KGHSH, LQKENI. CDR3 DNA sequence: TGTGCCAGCTCACCTCTAGACAGGGTGAGTGAGCAGTTCTTC. Its protein is CASSPLDRVSEQFF. The full variable domain, in which reference TRBV18 and TRBJ2-1 provide the parts outside the CDR3, is NAGVMQNPRHLVRRRGQEARLRCSPMKGHSHVYWYRQLPEEGLKFMVYLQKENIIDESGMPKERFSAEFPKEGPSILRIQQVVRGDSAAYFCASSPLDRVSEQFFGPGTRLTVL.